This T cell receptor beta chain derives from a study of T cells after posttransplantation cyclophosphamide. Peripheral blood was collected from the related graft donor on the marrow donation day. Study-wide findings and caveats: Recipient CMV seropositivity and CMV reactivation strongly tracked TRB clonality. Tissue-infiltrating T cells from skin or gut overlapped little with blood T cells. Later post-transplant blood repertoires were often dominated by donor CD8+ memory clones.

The ends were cut back, 0 bases at V and 9 bases at J, with 11 bases in the middle. This CDR3 is 12 amino acids long. The germline gives CDR1 GTSNPN, CDR2 SVGIG (reference sequence). TCRdb's table, derived via immunoSEQ multiplex PCR, lists solely in-frame clones and lacks some. The data show about 50,000 clones, 94% seen once. As regards this clone: The antigen remains unidentified.

The sample comprised PBMCs. The chain uses TRBV30 and TRBJ1-1; TRBD1 might be the D (5 bases). This TCR was sampled from a woman in her 30s in good health and a related stem cell transplant donor. The CDR3 here is CAWSVPPGQAFF. The CDR3 DNA sequence: TGTGCCTGGAGTGTACCCCCAGGGCAAGCTTTCTTT.